These 24 T cell receptor beta chains came from one sample sequenced in a study of blood T cell repertoires in COVID-19. Clones were sequenced by immunoSEQ multiplex PCR, and TCRdb holds only the in-frame ones, with some missing. The repertoire consists of a few hundred thousand clones, with approximately 85% occurring once and the leading ten covering around 1.8%. The sample consisted of PBMCs or T cells enriched from blood (not recorded which). The receptors stem from a woman in her forties or fifties who had recovered from COVID-19.

The CDR3 here is CASGIAESTDTQYF. The CDR3 region has the DNA TGTGCCAGCGGAATAGCGGAGAGCACAGATACGCAGTATTTT. V and J are TRBV28 and TRBJ2-3, with a tentative D call TRBD2 (6 bases). Per the germline V gene, CDR1 is MDHEN and CDR2 is SYDVKM. The CDR3 contains 14 residues. Trimming left V 8 bases short and J 0 bases short, with 12 bases between. Filled out from reference TRBV28 and TRBJ2-3, the complete variable domain reads DVKVTQSSRYLVKRTGEKVFLECVQDMDHENMFWYRQDPGLGLRLIYFSYDVKMKEKGDIPEGYSVSREKKERFSLILESASTNQTSMYLCASGIAESTDTQYFGPGTRLTVL.

This clone came up a few times. The rearrangement uses TRBV7-9 and TRBJ2-2; tentatively, D is TRBD1 (6 bases). CDR1 SEHNR and CDR2 FQNEAQ come from the germline V gene (reference sequence). The CDR3 loop spans 15 amino acids. The V gene lost 1 base and the J gene lost 5 bases, with 11 bases spanning the gap. The CDR3 here is CASSLEQGRTGELFF. The CDR3, as DNA: TGTGCCAGCAGCTTAGAGCAGGGGCGAACCGGGGAGCTGTTTTTT.

The DNA of the CDR3 is TGTGCCAGCAGTTCGGACAGGGGGGAAGGCTACACCTTC. Translation: CASSSDRGEGYTF. The chain has TRBV28 and TRBJ1-2; 10 positions agree with TRBD1. Germline V lookup: CDR1 MDHEN, CDR2 SYDVKM. The CDR3 is 13 residues long. V was pared by 4 bases and J by 8 bases, with 4 bases of the junction left unmatched.

The chain couples TRBV30 to TRBJ2-7; TRBD2 might be the D (6 bases). The CDR3 sequence is 14 residues long. Trimming took off 1 base at V and 9 bases at J, with 19 bases between the two ends. Germline CDR1 and CDR2: GTSNPN and SVGIG (reference sequence). The CDR3 loop is CAWSDRRDPVVQYF. CDR3 bases: TGTGCCTGGAGTGACAGGAGGGACCCCGTTGTGCAGTACTTC.

The chain has TRBV18 and TRBJ2-3, with 11 nucleotides matching TRBD2. The CDR3 is made up of 15 amino acids. Trimming at V came to 6 bases and at J to 5 bases, leaving 7 bases not matched to a gene. Germline CDR1 is KGHSH and CDR2 is LQKENI. The CDR3 loop is CASSPTSGSLDTQYF. CDR3 DNA: TGTGCCAGCTCCCCCACTAGCGGGAGCTTAGATACGCAGTATTTT.

The rearrangement uses TRBV15 and TRBJ2-1, with D perhaps TRBD1 (5 bases). The CDR3 contains 16 residues. Germline CDR1 and CDR2: LNHNV and YYDKDF (reference sequence). The V end was cut by 1 base, the J end by 1 base, with 11 bases between. In DNA, the CDR3 is TGTGCCACCAGCAGAGCGGGTCCAGGGTCCTACAATGAGCAGTTCTTC. Translating it yields CATSRAGPGSYNEQFF.

The chain has TRBV28 and TRBJ2-1, with 11 positions matching TRBD2. V was pared by 7 bases and J by 10 bases, with 18 bases of the junction left unmatched. The CDR3 length is 17 residues. CDR1 and CDR2 from the germline V gene are MDHEN and SYDVKM. This CDR3 is CASNSAIGLAGSWEQFF. CDR3 bases: TGTGCCAGCAACTCGGCGATAGGACTAGCGGGCTCCTGGGAGCAGTTCTTC.

CDR3 loop: CASHSYSNQPQHF. The DNA of the CDR3 is TGTGCCAGCCACAGCTATAGCAATCAGCCCCAGCATTTT. This chain joins TRBV2 and TRBJ1-5, with D uncertain. Germline values: CDR1 SNHLY, CDR2 FYNNEI. The CDR3 covers 13 residues. Trimming removed 8 bases from V and 0 bases from J, with 8 bases in between.

The genes are TRBV10-3 and TRBJ1-1; D not certain. The CDR3 is 13 residues long. V was clipped by 4 bases and J by 3 bases, with 9 bases between them. Germline V gives CDR1 ENHRY, CDR2 SYGVKD. As DNA, the CDR3 is TGTGCCATCAGTGTACAGAGGGACACTGAAGCTTTCTTT. It specifies CAISVQRDTEAFF.

This sequence joins TRBV13 and TRBJ2-1; TRBD2 is a possible D gene (5 bases). CDR1 PRHDT and CDR2 FYEKMQ come from the germline V gene (reference sequence). With 0 bases removed from V and 15 bases from J, the gap between germline ends came to 15 bases. CDR3 length: 13 residues. The CDR3 DNA reads TGTGCCAGCAGCTTAGGCCGTAGAGCGGTGGGGTTCTTC. It encodes CASSLGRRAVGFF.

The rearrangement joins TRBV7-8 to TRBJ2-1; D unclear. The V and J ends lost 2 bases and 2 bases respectively, with 10 bases between them. Germline values: CDR1 SGHVS, CDR2 FQNEAQ. The CDR3 is 15 residues long. In nucleotides, the CDR3 is TGTGCCAGCAGCTTAAGTAGCCTGACCTACAATGAGCAGTTCTTC. This gives the protein CASSLSSLTYNEQFF.

In nucleotides, the CDR3 is TGCGCCAGCAGCCCGGGACAGGGGATTTACAATGAGCAGTTCTTC. Translating it yields CASSPGQGIYNEQFF. V usage is TRBV5-1 and J usage is TRBJ2-1, with 10 bases lining up with TRBD1. The CDR3 has 15 amino acids. Germline CDR1 is SGHRS and CDR2 is YFSETQ. Unmatched junction bases numbered 5, after V lost 4 bases and J lost 4 bases. Full variable domain (rest looked up from reference TRBV5-1 and TRBJ2-1): KAGVTQTPRYLIKTRGQQVTLSCSPISGHRSVSWYQQTPGQGLQFLFEYFSETQRNKGNFPGRFSGRQFSNSRSEMNVSTLELGDSALYLCASSPGQGIYNEQFFGPGTRLTVL.

The chain joins TRBV18 to TRBJ1-5; 9 bases align to TRBD1. Germline V gives CDR1 KGHSH, CDR2 LQKENI. The V segment lost 4 bases and the J segment 1 base; nucleotides outside the gene matches: 2. CDR3 size: 15 residues. In DNA form, the CDR3 reads TGTGCCAGCTCACAACAGGGGGCGAGCAATCAGCCCCAGCATTTT. It codes for CASSQQGASNQPQHF.

The chain has TRBV4-1 and TRBJ2-7, with TRBD2 matching over 9 bases. CDR3 length: 16 amino acids. Germline V gene lookup returns CDR1 MGHRA and CDR2 YSYEKL. Trimming cost V 0 bases and J 3 bases; bases outside gene matches: 6. In nucleotides, the CDR3 is TGCGCCAGCAGCCAAGAAAAAAAAGCGGGGGGCTACGAGCAGTACTTC. It yields the protein CASSQEKKAGGYEQYF.

The J gene is TRBJ2-7, the V gene TRBV2; D perhaps matches TRBD1 (5 bases). CDR1 is SNHLY and CDR2 is FYNNEI in the germline V gene. The ends were cut back, 7 bases at V and 0 bases at J, with 10 bases in the middle. This CDR3 is built from 13 residues. The CDR3 DNA reads TGTGCCAGCATCAAAACAGGCTCCTACGAGCAGTACTTC. Protein sequence: CASIKTGSYEQYF. Supplemented by reference TRBV2 and TRBJ2-7, the full variable domain reads EPEVTQTPSHQVTQMGQEVILRCVPISNHLYFYWYRQILGQKVEFLVSFYNNEISEKSEIFDDQFSVERPDGSNFTLKIRSTKLEDSAMYFCASIKTGSYEQYFGPGTRLTVT.

Concerning this clone: At one of its ends the junction is not consistent with the germline gene, which may arise from a read error. The chain combines TRBV7-7 with TRBJ2-1; no clear D. Germline assignment: CDR1 SSHAT and CDR2 FNYEAQ (reference sequence). CDR3 length: 13 residues. The CDR3 protein is CASSPRWSDEQFF. CDR3 in DNA: TGTGCTAGCAGCCCCCGTTGGTCGGATGAGCAGTTCTTC.

This sequence joins TRBV28 and TRBJ1-2, with TRBD1 matching over 11 bases. The trim removed 4 bases at V and 4 bases at J, leaving 5 bases unmatched. The germline gives CDR1 MDHEN, CDR2 SYDVKM. The CDR3 consists of 15 residues. CDR3 in amino acids: CASSSGQGAGYGYTF. The CDR3 region has the DNA TGTGCCAGCAGTTCTGGACAGGGGGCAGGCTATGGCTACACCTTC.

J is TRBJ2-3 and V is TRBV30, with TRBD1 as a possible D gene (5 bases). Germline loops: CDR1 GTSNPN, CDR2 SVGIG (reference sequence). The CDR3 runs to 14 residues. Trimming shortened V by 5 bases and J by 0 bases, and 12 bases separated the two germline ends. For the CDR3, the DNA is TGTGCCTGGCGACAGTCCTTGAGCACAGATACGCAGTATTTT. It is translated as CAWRQSLSTDTQYF. The complete variable domain, with remaining parts taken from reference TRBV30 and TRBJ2-3, reads SQTIHQWPATLVQPVGSPLSLECTVEGTSNPNLYWYRQAAGRGLQLLFYSVGIGQISSEVPQNLSASRPQDRQFILSSKKLLLSDSGFYLCAWRQSLSTDTQYFGPGTRLTVL.

V and J are TRBV19 and TRBJ1-2; D is uncertain. The CDR3 consists of 13 residues. V lost 5 bases to trimming and J lost 7 bases, with 14 bases between them. In germline, CDR1 is LNHDA, CDR2 SQIVND (reference sequence). CDR3 nucleotide sequence: TGTGCCAGTAGTGCCTCGGGAGCCCTTGGCTACACCTTC. Its protein is CASSASGALGYTF.

This clone was seen more than once but under ten times. The chain employs TRBV5-5 and TRBJ1-3, with unresolved D. CDR3 length: 15 amino acids. Germline CDR1 and CDR2: SGHKS and YYEKEE (reference sequence). V lost 1 base to trimming and J lost 0 bases, with 8 bases between them. DNA of the CDR3: TGTGCCAGCAGCTTGCCAGCTAGCTCTGGAAACACCATATATTTT. As protein: CASSLPASSGNTIYF.

This clone has just one count. The V and J genes are TRBV7-9 and TRBJ2-7; possible D gene TRBD1, 5 bases. The CDR3 extends over 13 amino acids. Trimming cost V 7 bases and J 2 bases, with 12 bases left between them. CDR1 and CDR2 from the germline V gene are SEHNR and FQNEAQ (reference sequence). CDR3 sequence (DNA): TGTGCCAGCACCTCGACAGACACCTACGAGCAGTACTTC. It translates to CASTSTDTYEQYF.

This clone was observed a single time. For the CDR3, the DNA is TGTGCCAGCAGTTGGGCGTGGGAGACCCAGTACTTC. This sequence encodes CASSWAWETQYF. V is TRBV28 and J is TRBJ2-5; the D is unclear. This CDR3 has 12 residues. V lost 4 bases, J lost 5 bases, and 8 bases lay in between. The germline gives CDR1 MDHEN, CDR2 SYDVKM. Based on the CDR3 plus reference TRBV28 and TRBJ2-5, the full variable domain is DVKVTQSSRYLVKRTGEKVFLECVQDMDHENMFWYRQDPGLGLRLIYFSYDVKMKEKGDIPEGYSVSREKKERFSLILESASTNQTSMYLCASSWAWETQYFGPGTRLLVL.

The V gene is TRBV30, the J gene TRBJ2-1; D is unresolved. The CDR3 contains 12 residues. Germline assignment: CDR1 GTSNPN and CDR2 SVGIG (reference sequence). Trimming took off 4 bases at V and 0 bases at J, with 4 bases between the two ends. The CDR3 bases are TGTGCCTGGACCATCTCCTACAATGAGCAGTTCTTC. Amino acids: CAWTISYNEQFF.

The chain has TRBV27 and TRBJ2-1; 10 bases agree with TRBD2. The CDR3 consists of 16 residues. Germline CDR1 and CDR2: MNHEY and SMNVEV (reference sequence). Germline trimming cut 6 bases from V and 6 bases from J; bases unmatched to any gene: 11. Here the CDR3 DNA reads TGTGCCAGCAGAATTTCAAGCGGGAGGGCCACCAATGAGCAGTTCTTC. It translates to CASRISSGRATNEQFF.